This T cell receptor beta chain was retrieved from a study of neoadjuvant anti-PD-1 for oral cavity cancer. As for time point: after neoadjuvant nivolumab, at surgical resection. CDR3 length: 16 residues. Germline CDR1 reads SQVTM; CDR2 reads ANQGSEA. V dropped 2 bases and J dropped 5 bases, with 21 bases sitting between them. Generated by immunoSEQ multiplex PCR, the TCRdb table keeps only in-frame clones and is missing some. The sample lists more than 8,000 clones; 64% were seen once. The sample consisted of PBMCs, taken after nivolumab (anti-PD-1) treatment. The chain is built from TRBV29-1 and TRBJ1-1, with a tentative D call TRBD1 (6 bases). This receptor was identified in a person between 35 and 79 years old with oral cavity squamous cell carcinoma. The chain's CDR3 is CSVERKGGSRGTEAFF. CDR3 bases: TGCAGCGTTGAACGCAAGGGGGGTAGTAGAGGGACTGAAGCTTTCTTT.